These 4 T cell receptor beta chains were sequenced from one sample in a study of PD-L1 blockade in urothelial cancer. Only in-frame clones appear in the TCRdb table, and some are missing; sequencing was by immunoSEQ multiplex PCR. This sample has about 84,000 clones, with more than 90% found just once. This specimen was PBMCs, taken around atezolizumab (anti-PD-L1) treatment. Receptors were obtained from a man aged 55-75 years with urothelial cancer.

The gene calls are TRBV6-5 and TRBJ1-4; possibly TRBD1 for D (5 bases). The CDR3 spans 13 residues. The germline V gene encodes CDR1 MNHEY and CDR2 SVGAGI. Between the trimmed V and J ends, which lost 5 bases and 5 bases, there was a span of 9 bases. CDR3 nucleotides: TGTGCCAGCAGTAGGGACTTAAATGAAAAACTGTTTTTT. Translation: CASSRDLNEKLFF.

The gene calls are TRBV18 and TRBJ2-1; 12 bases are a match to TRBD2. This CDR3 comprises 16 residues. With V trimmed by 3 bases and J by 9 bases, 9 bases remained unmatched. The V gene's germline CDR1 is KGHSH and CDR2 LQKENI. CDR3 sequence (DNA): TGTGCCAGCTCACCGCCTCGGACTAGCGGGATGGGTGAGCAGTTCTTC. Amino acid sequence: CASSPPRTSGMGEQFF.

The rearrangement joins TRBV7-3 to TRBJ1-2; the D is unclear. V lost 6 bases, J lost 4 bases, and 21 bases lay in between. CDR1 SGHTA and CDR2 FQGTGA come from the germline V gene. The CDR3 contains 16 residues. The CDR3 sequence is CASRPAWAVPPYGYTF. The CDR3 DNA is TGTGCCAGCAGGCCCGCGTGGGCAGTGCCTCCCTATGGCTACACCTTC.

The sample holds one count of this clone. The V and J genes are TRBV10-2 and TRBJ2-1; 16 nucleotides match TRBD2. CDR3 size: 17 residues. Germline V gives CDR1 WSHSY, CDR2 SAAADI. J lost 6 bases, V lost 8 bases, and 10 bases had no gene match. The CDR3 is CASSGTGTSGRANEQFF. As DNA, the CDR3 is TGCGCCAGCTCAGGAACCGGGACTAGCGGGAGGGCCAATGAGCAGTTCTTC.